Shown below are 28 T cell receptor beta chains from a single sample sequenced in a study of blood T cells in healthy people across ages. A sample-barcoded 5' primer and a J-beta primer mix were used in a second PCR of roughly 7 to 12 cycles. TCRdb fed the 5' RACE reads into MiXCR, producing one record per CDR3 protein. This sample has about 1.7 million distinct CDR3 sequences, with under 30% found just once. Sequencing input: blood. The source is a woman in her 30s in good health.

This clonotype has a count of ten or more. CDR3 DNA sequence: TGTGCCAGCTCACCACCCTCAGGAGCCAAAAACATTCAGTACTTC. This encodes CASSPPSGAKNIQYF. The chain joins TRBV18 to TRBJ2-4, with D unresolved. There are 15 residues in the CDR3. CDR1 and CDR2 (germline): KGHSH, LQKENI. The V end was cut by 0 bases, the J end by 0 bases, with 6 bases between. Full variable domain (missing parts from reference TRBV18 and TRBJ2-4): NAGVMQNPRHLVRRRGQEARLRCSPMKGHSHVYWYRQLPEEGLKFMVYLQKENIIDESGMPKERFSAEFPKEGPSILRIQQVVRGDSAAYFCASSPPSGAKNIQYFGAGTRLSVL.

About this clonotype itself: This sequence may be a read error, since a much larger clone differs from it by one base. In DNA form, the CDR3 reads TGTGCCACCAGCAGACCGTATGCAGGGGTAGTGACCCAGTACTTC. It codes for CATSRPYAGVVTQYF. This chain uses TRBV15 with TRBJ2-5, with TRBD1 as a possible D gene (6 bases). The CDR3 length is 15 residues. V lost 2 bases, J lost 7 bases, and 17 bases lay in between. Germline loops: CDR1 LNHNV, CDR2 YYDKDF (reference sequence).

This chain joins TRBV5-1 and TRBJ1-6; possibly TRBD1 for D (5 bases). This CDR3 comprises 15 residues. CDR1 and CDR2 from the germline V gene are SGHRS and YFSETQ. V gave up 0 bases and J gave up 8 bases, with 12 bases separating them. The CDR3 sequence: CASSLARDGDSPLHF. The CDR3 nucleotides are TGCGCCAGCAGCTTGGCTCGGGACGGGGATTCACCCCTCCACTTT.

This clonotype was observed a handful of times. This chain joins TRBV11-3 and TRBJ2-1; 7 bases align to TRBD2. Germline trimming cut 5 bases from V and 8 bases from J; bases unmatched to any gene: 15. Looked up from germline, CDR1 is SGHNT and CDR2 is YENEEA. The CDR3 has 16 residues. The DNA of the CDR3 is TGTGCCAGCAGCACGCCTACTAGCGTAGATCCCCATGAGCAGTTCTTC. Protein product: CASSTPTSVDPHEQFF. The entire variable domain, with the rest obtained from reference TRBV11-3 and TRBJ2-1, is as follows: EAGVVQSPRYKIIEKKQPVAFWCNPISGHNTLYWYLQNLGQGPELLIRYENEEAVDDSQLPKDRFSAERLKGVDSTLKIQPAELGDSAVYLCASSTPTSVDPHEQFFGPGTRLTVL.

The V and J genes are TRBV5-1 and TRBJ1-2, with 7 bases matching TRBD1. CDR1 and CDR2 from the germline V gene are SGHRS and YFSETQ. The V segment lost 5 bases and the J segment 8 bases; nucleotides outside the gene matches: 9. The CDR3 loop spans 13 amino acids. CDR3 coding DNA: TGCGCCAGCAGGTCGACAGGGAGATACGGCTACACCTTC. This translates into CASRSTGRYGYTF.

The V call is TRBV4-1, the J call TRBJ2-4, with 7 bases that match TRBD1. The closer fit of TRBJ2-7 to the DNA end suggests the J call may be wrong. Germline V gene lookup returns CDR1 MGHRA and CDR2 YSYEKL. The CDR3 is made up of 15 amino acids. CDR3 sequence reads: CASSQALTGNYEQYF. CDR3 nucleotide sequence: TGCGCCAGCAGCCAAGCCCTGACAGGGAACTACGAGCAGTACTTC.

This chain joins TRBV7-8 and TRBJ1-1, with 7 bases lining up with TRBD1. From germline, CDR1 is SGHVS and CDR2 FQNEAQ. The V segment lost 5 bases and the J segment 9 bases; nucleotides outside the gene matches: 3. This CDR3 is built from 11 residues. In DNA form, the CDR3 reads TGTGCCAGCAGCGAGGGACAGCAAGCTTTCTTT. It codes for CASSEGQQAFF. The full variable domain, in which reference TRBV7-8 and TRBJ1-1 provide the parts outside the CDR3, is GAGVSQSPRYKVAKRGQDVALRCDPISGHVSLFWYQQALGQGPEFLTYFQNEAQLDKSGLPSDRFFAERPEGSVSTLKIQRTQQEDSAVYLCASSEGQQAFFGQGTRLTVV.

The gene calls are TRBV6-2 or TRBV6-3 and TRBJ2-7; D tentatively reads TRBD1 or TRBD2 (6 bases each). Germline CDR1 reads MNHEY; CDR2 reads SVGEGT. This CDR3 has 15 amino acids. The germline V and J ends were trimmed by 5 bases and 3 bases, with 17 bases remaining between them. The CDR3 is CASSASGASNYEQYF. DNA for the CDR3: TGTGCCAGCAGTGCGTCGGGGGCCAGTAACTACGAGCAGTACTTC.

This clonotype turned up a few times. This chain uses TRBV7-2 with TRBJ2-7; TRBD1 matches at 8 bases. From germline, CDR1 is SGHTA and CDR2 FQGNSA. After removal of 6 bases from V and 6 bases from J, the junction contained 10 bases not matched to a gene. The CDR3 has 14 amino acids. The CDR3 bases are TGTGCCAGCAGGCCCGACAGGGGAATAGGCGAGCAGTACTTC. Translating gives CASRPDRGIGEQYF.

The chain joins TRBV9 to TRBJ2-7; maybe TRBD2 (5 bases). Deletions cut 4 bases from V and 3 bases from J, with 14 bases between. There are 14 residues in the CDR3. Germline CDR1 and CDR2: SGDLS and YYNGEE. CDR3 bases: TGTGCCAGCAGCCTCACAACAGAGGGCTACGAGCAGTACTTC. This encodes CASSLTTEGYEQYF.

This chain links TRBV29-1 with TRBJ2-1, with 9 bases that match TRBD1. Germline lookup yields CDR1 SQVTM and CDR2 ANQGSEA. V shed 6 bases, J shed 8 bases, and the junction held 11 bases outside the gene matches. The CDR3 runs to 14 residues. CDR3 in amino acids: CSVELGQGGDEQFF. Here the CDR3 DNA reads TGCAGCGTCGAACTGGGACAGGGAGGCGATGAGCAGTTCTTC.

At least ten counts were recorded for this clonotype. The chain recombines TRBV9 with TRBJ2-1; tentative D call: TRBD2 (5 bases). In germline, CDR1 is SGDLS, CDR2 YYNGEE. The CDR3 totals 16 residues. The ends were cut back, 3 bases at V and 0 bases at J, with 13 bases in the middle. CDR3 amino acids: CASSEFERPSYNEQFF. The CDR3 coding sequence is TGTGCCAGCAGCGAATTCGAGCGGCCCTCCTACAATGAGCAGTTCTTC.

This clonotype was seen many times. The rearrangement uses TRBV10-3 and TRBJ2-1; 8 nucleotides agree with TRBD2. The CDR3 totals 15 residues. Germline V gene lookup returns CDR1 ENHRY and CDR2 SYGVKD. Trimming cost V 3 bases and J 8 bases; bases outside gene matches: 9. The CDR3 is CAISDDRAGGDEQFF. The CDR3 DNA is TGTGCCATCAGTGACGATAGGGCGGGGGGCGATGAGCAGTTCTTC.

This clonotype has ten or more counts. The rearrangement links TRBV9 to TRBJ2-7; 7 bases align to TRBD1. Germline assignment: CDR1 SGDLS and CDR2 YYNGEE. The ends lost 4 bases at V and 6 bases at J; junction bases unmatched: 7. The CDR3 is 13 residues long. The CDR3 region is CASSPGAGGEQYF. Here the CDR3 DNA reads TGTGCCAGCAGCCCCGGCGCAGGGGGCGAGCAGTACTTC.

This clonotype turned up a few times. The chain combines TRBV7-6 with TRBJ1-1; D possibly corresponds to TRBD1 (5 bases). CDR1 and CDR2 from the germline V gene are SGHVS and FNYEAQ. The CDR3 extends over 16 amino acids. V lost 5 bases, J lost 2 bases, and 18 bases lay in between. The CDR3 here is CASSKQLGAANTEAFF. The CDR3 nucleotides are TGTGCCAGCAGCAAACAGCTCGGGGCAGCAAACACTGAAGCTTTCTTT.

This clonotype was seen only a few times. The chain couples TRBV7-2 to TRBJ2-7, with a weak D call TRBD2 (7 bases). Near its end, the DNA agrees better with TRBJ2-4, so the J call may be wrong. This CDR3 is built from 14 residues. The germline V gene encodes CDR1 SGHTA and CDR2 FQGNSA. CDR3 DNA sequence: TGTGCCAGCAGCTTAGGGGGGGGGCTAAACATTCAGTACTTC. Translated, it gives CASSLGGGLNIQYF.

This clonotype turned up a few times. The chain couples TRBV5-1 to TRBJ2-3, with a weak D call TRBD2 (6 bases). CDR3 length: 15 amino acids. Germline V gene data show CDR1 as SGHRS and CDR2 as YFSETQ. The ends were cut back, 4 bases at V and 0 bases at J, with 12 bases in the middle. For the CDR3, the DNA is TGCGCCAGCAGCCCCGAACGGGGGAGCACAGATACGCAGTATTTT. Translated, it gives CASSPERGSTDTQYF.

There are many counts of this clonotype. The genes are TRBV15 and TRBJ2-6, with TRBD1 matching 7 bases. The CDR3 runs to 15 residues. After removal of 0 bases from V and 7 bases from J, the junction contained 3 bases not matched to a gene. In germline, CDR1 is LNHNV, CDR2 YYDKDF (reference sequence). Written as DNA, the CDR3 is TGTGCCACCAGCAGAGATCGGACAGGAGCCAACGTCCTGACTTTC. This gives the protein CATSRDRTGANVLTF.

V is TRBV18 and J is TRBJ1-3, with D perhaps TRBD1 (5 bases). The ends were cut back, 2 bases at V and 1 base at J, with 15 bases in the middle. Per the germline V gene, CDR1 is KGHSH and CDR2 is LQKENI. CDR3 length equals 17 residues. The chain's CDR3 is CASSPWGAPGSGNTIYF. Written as DNA, the CDR3 is TGTGCCAGCTCACCATGGGGCGCCCCTGGATCTGGAAACACCATATATTTT.

The CDR3 DNA reads TGTGCCAGCAGTTACTCGAGGATTGTGAACACTGAAGCTTTCTTT. It specifies CASSYSRIVNTEAFF. V usage is TRBV6-2 or TRBV6-3 and J usage is TRBJ1-1; D is unclear. V was shortened by 0 bases and J by 0 bases, with 8 bases between the two germline ends. Germline loops: CDR1 MNHEY, CDR2 SVGEGT. CDR3 length equals 15 residues.

The genes are TRBV7-9 and TRBJ2-1, with D possibly TRBD2 on 5 matching bases. V was cut by 3 bases and J by 8 bases, with 8 bases left in between. The CDR3 extends over 12 amino acids. Germline CDR1 is SEHNR and CDR2 is FQNEAQ (reference sequence). CDR3 in amino acids: CASSLTIYEQFF. In DNA form, the CDR3 reads TGTGCCAGCAGCTTGACTATTTATGAGCAGTTCTTC. Based on the CDR3 plus reference TRBV7-9 and TRBJ2-1, the full variable domain is DTGVSQNPRHKITKRGQNVTFRCDPISEHNRLYWYRQTLGQGPEFLTYFQNEAQLEKSRLLSDRFSAERPKGSFSTLEIQRTEQGDSAMYLCASSLTIYEQFFGPGTRLTVL.

The chain is built from TRBV20-1 and TRBJ2-3; 7 nucleotides agree with TRBD2. V lost 6 bases and J lost 1; bases outside the gene matches: 10. CDR3 size: 15 residues. In germline, CDR1 is DFQATT, CDR2 SNEGSKA (reference sequence). CDR3 in DNA: TGCAGTGCCCGAGCGGGATCGCTGGGCACAGATACGCAGTATTTT. It specifies CSARAGSLGTDTQYF.

This clonotype was recorded at least ten times. The chain carries TRBV29-1 and TRBJ2-7, with 9 positions matching TRBD2. CDR1 is SQVTM, CDR2 ANQGSEA, per germline. There are 10 residues in the CDR3. V gave up 3 bases and J gave up 12 bases; unmatched junction bases: 3. CDR3 sequence reads: CSVEEAGGYF. CDR3 nucleotide sequence: TGCAGCGTTGAGGAAGCGGGAGGGTACTTC.

V is TRBV5-1 and J is TRBJ2-3; TRBD2 matches 7 bases. This CDR3 has 13 residues. CDR1 and CDR2 from the germline V gene are SGHRS and YFSETQ. J lost 5 bases, V lost 6 bases, and 6 bases had no gene match. The CDR3 loop reads CASTPSGEDTQYF. The CDR3 DNA follows: TGCGCCAGCACCCCCAGCGGGGAAGATACGCAGTATTTT.

This clonotype has just a few counts. CDR3 DNA: TGTGCCAGCAGTGGGGATATCGGGGACAGACCACTGAACCCCACAGATACGCAGTATTTT. As protein: CASSGDIGDRPLNPTDTQYF. The chain is built from TRBV12-3 or TRBV12-4 and TRBJ2-3; 7 nucleotides line up with TRBD1. V trimming: 5 bases; J trimming: 2 bases; junction bases outside the gene matches: 22. The CDR3 runs to 20 residues.

V is TRBV28 and J is TRBJ1-5; possible D gene TRBD1, 5 bases. The CDR3 sequence is 14 residues long. Germline V gives CDR1 MDHEN, CDR2 SYDVKM. V lost 5 bases to trimming and J lost 8 bases, with 16 bases between them. This CDR3 reads CASSITGEMEPQHF. CDR3 nucleotides: TGTGCCAGCAGTATCACAGGCGAAATGGAGCCCCAGCATTTT.

The chain is built from TRBV6-5 and TRBJ1-2, with no clear D. The germline V and J ends were trimmed by 5 bases and 0 bases, with 10 bases remaining between them. This CDR3 is 14 amino acids long. CDR1 and CDR2 (germline): MNHEY, SVGAGI. In DNA, the CDR3 is TGTGCCAGCAGTAGGGTGGATACTAACTATGGCTACACCTTC. It yields the protein CASSRVDTNYGYTF.

This clonotype is a singleton in its sample. CDR3 sequence: CASSLLHRTSGSSTDTQYF. CDR3 DNA: TGTGCCAGCAGTCTGTTGCACAGGACTAGCGGGAGTAGCACAGATACGCAGTATTTT. V gene TRBV6-2 or TRBV6-3 combines with J gene TRBJ2-3, with 13 bases lining up with TRBD2. V was clipped by 5 bases and J by 0 bases; unmatched bases: 11. This CDR3 is built from 19 residues. From germline, CDR1 is MNHEY and CDR2 SVGEGT.